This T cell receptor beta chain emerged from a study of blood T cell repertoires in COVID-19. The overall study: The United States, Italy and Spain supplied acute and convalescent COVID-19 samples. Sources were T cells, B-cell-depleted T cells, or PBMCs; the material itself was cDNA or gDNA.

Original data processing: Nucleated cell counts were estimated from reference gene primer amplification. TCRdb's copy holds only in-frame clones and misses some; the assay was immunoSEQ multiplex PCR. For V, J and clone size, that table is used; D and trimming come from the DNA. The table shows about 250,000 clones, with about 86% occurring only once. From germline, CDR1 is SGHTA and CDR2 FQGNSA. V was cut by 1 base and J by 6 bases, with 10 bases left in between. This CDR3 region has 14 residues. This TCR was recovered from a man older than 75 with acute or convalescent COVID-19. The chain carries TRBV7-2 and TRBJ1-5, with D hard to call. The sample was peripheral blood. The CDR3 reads CASSLDRGGQPQHF. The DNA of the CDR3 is TGTGCCAGCAGCTTAGATCGGGGTGGTCAGCCCCAGCATTTT.